This passage covers 2 T cell receptor beta chains from one sample sequenced in a study of shared clonotypes between healthy human individuals (dated by TCRdb to the early 2020s). Library prep was done by the immunoSEQ multiplex PCR assay. TCRdb limited this immuneACCESS table to in-frame rearrangements with V and J called. A share of clones is missing; checked studies link under half to unresolved V genes, and the rest is unexplained. Recorded for this sample are approximately 2,000,000 clones; over 85% of them occurred a single time. Of the sample, about 1.7% falls within the top ten clones. For the CD8 naive samples, CD45RO-negative cells were positively selected for CCR7, yielding a CD45RA+CCR7+ population from which TemRA cells were excluded. Sequencing used naive CD8+ T cells from PBMCs. Reading the label with the study, this specimen's cell subset or site is: CD45RA+CCR7+. Receptors were obtained from a man aged 18 to 29 in good health. Some clones in this sample may be carry-over from other donors' samples.

The chain employs TRBV27 and TRBJ2-7; the D call may be TRBD1 or TRBD2 (5 bases each). Per the germline V gene, CDR1 is MNHEY and CDR2 is SMNVEV (reference sequence). This CDR3 has 16 amino acids. Trimming took 0 bases from V and 4 from J, leaving 16 bases between them. The CDR3 DNA sequence: TGTGCCAGCAGTTTATCAATGGGGGAGAAGATTTACGAGCAGTACTTC. Its translation: CASSLSMGEKIYEQYF.

The rearrangement uses TRBV6-5 and TRBJ2-7, with TRBD1 as a possible D gene (5 bases). The V gene's germline CDR1 is MNHEY and CDR2 SVGAGI. The V and J ends lost 2 bases and 1 base respectively, with 15 bases between them. The CDR3 totals 16 residues. The CDR3 here is CASSYGFGARSYEQYF. For the CDR3, the DNA is TGTGCCAGCAGTTACGGGTTTGGGGCCCGATCCTACGAGCAGTACTTC.